This entry features one T cell receptor (beta chain) sequence. Its cognate antigen is unknown. This specimen comes from a study of PD-1 blockade in classical Hodgkin lymphoma. Profiled with immunoSEQ multiplex PCR; TCRdb holds only in-frame clones, not every one. This sample carries 20,000 to 25,000 clones, around four fifths of them seen once, and the ten largest clones take about 17%. General study results and limits: Baseline diversity was lower in partial responders and progressors than complete responders. Underlying causes for the observed repertoire differences were not defined, possibly disease activity or prior therapy. It was CD4+ TCR diversity, not CD8+, that rose significantly by C4D1.

Each and every patient relapsed after autologous stem cell transplantation, and patients got differing brentuximab vedotin exposure. Trimming cost V 4 bases and J 5 bases, with 17 bases left between them. The germline gives CDR1 SEHNR, CDR2 FQNEAQ (reference sequence). This CDR3 has 15 residues. This TCR derives from a human donor with classical Hodgkin lymphoma. The chain links TRBV7-9 to TRBJ1-1; D might be TRBD1 (5 bases). The specimen was peripheral blood mononuclear cells (PBMCs), collected before the second cycle of nivolumab. CDR3 sequence: CASSYAGFLGTEAFF. The CDR3 coding sequence is TGTGCCAGCAGCTATGCAGGGTTTTTGGGTACTGAAGCTTTCTTT. The full variable domain, rest sourced from reference TRBV7-9 and TRBJ1-1, is DTGVSQNPRHKITKRGQNVTFRCDPISEHNRLYWYRQTLGQGPEFLTYFQNEAQLEKSRLLSDRFSAERPKGSFSTLEIQRTEQGDSAMYLCASSYAGFLGTEAFFGQGTRLTVV.